This T cell receptor (beta chain) was profiled in a study of T cell changes during pregnancy in multiple sclerosis. Sequenced by immunoSEQ multiplex PCR; TCRdb stores in-frame clones only, minus some. There are 78,000 or so clones in the sample; over 80% occur only once, and 0.35% to 0.45% lies in the top ten. V dropped 2 bases and J dropped 5; count of bases not matched to a gene: 6. The CDR3 totals 15 residues. Germline assignment: CDR1 SGHTA and CDR2 FQGTGA. The TCR sequence derives from a female donor with multiple sclerosis, enrolled in a pregnancy study. This chain joins TRBV7-3 and TRBJ2-1, with 7 nucleotides matching TRBD2. The sequencing used CD4+ T cells from peripheral blood mononuclear cells, collected before pregnancy. The CDR3 DNA sequence: TGTGCCAGCAGCTTATGGGCGGGAGAGAACAATGAGCAGTTCTTC. Its protein is CASSLWAGENNEQFF.